The T cell receptor (beta chain) under discussion was sequenced for a study of blood T cells in healthy people across ages (dated by TCRdb to the mid-2010s). In the study overall: In model experiments, roughly one uniquely barcoded TCR beta cDNA molecule per two T cells was captured by template switching. Using deep sequencing normalized with unique cDNA molecular identifiers, the study measured how TCR beta repertoire diversity changes with age. The donors were split into four age groups: young (average about 16 years), middle-aged (over 35), aged (roughly 68) and long-lived (approximately 80). To avoid experimental bias, donors of different ages were distributed randomly across sequencing lanes. Two additional independent replicas of 1 million unique cDNA reads from the same blood draw were analyzed for two donors (one aged 18 to 30 and one aged 80 or older).

The protocol used for the library was 5' RACE. TCRdb names Illumina HiSeq 2500 as the instrument used. A second 7 to 11 cycle PCR used a sample-barcoded 5' primer and a J-beta primer mix. A unique molecular identifier was introduced onto each TCR beta cDNA molecule by a template-switch 5' adaptor carrying 12 random nucleotides. At least 2.5 million CDR3-containing paired-end reads were obtained from each sample. All of the RNA was converted into first-strand cDNA using the Mint cDNA synthesis kit, with a TRBC-specific oligonucleotide serving as the primer. Following uracil-DNA glycosylase treatment, a first 18-cycle PCR with universal primers M1SS and BC2_uni_R was performed on all cDNA. Per the authors' processing: Each sample was normalized by randomly selecting 1 million high-quality reads, each carrying a distinct molecular identifier. Reads sharing molecular identifiers were discarded rather than binned into consensus sequences. CDR3 identification, clonotype clustering and error correction used MiTCR with a Q25 quality threshold and the strictest error-elimination algorithm. A nonparametric unseen species model using Euler transformation provided a lower-bound estimate of total TCR beta diversity. TCRdb applied fastp at Q25 and MiXCR to the public reads, then kept only in-frame beta chains. All rows with the same CDR3 protein become a single entry with the most common DNA and genes. The V and J calls reflect TCRdb's pipeline rather than the authors' work. Counted in this sample were around 800,000 distinct CDR3 sequences; under 45% of them appeared once. 15% to 25% of the sample belongs to the ten largest clones.

What the work shows at the level of the full study, not this receptor alone: The CMV infection status of donors was not known, potentially confounding age-related changes in expanded clonotypes. Observed TCR beta diversity correlated strongly with the percentage of naive T cells measured by flow cytometry. Conclusive comparison of naive and antigen-experienced compartments was prevented by the profiling of bulk unsorted PBMCs. As age increased, observed TCR beta diversity per million T cells dropped in a roughly linear way, and a significant reduction was already evident by age 40. Estimates of total diversity from one million sequenced T cells were regarded as lower bounds and underestimates. Compared with the aged group, the long-lived group had more naive CD4+ T cells, fewer expanded clones and increased TCR diversity, suggesting age selection.

Systemically healthy Caucasian individuals from Russia, 39 in total and aged about 6 to 100 years, were included as donors. Around 10 milliliters of peripheral blood were collected from each donor into EDTA-treated Vacutainer tubes. Ficoll-Paque density-gradient centrifugation was used to isolate PBMCs, with at least 6 million obtained per sample. Trizol reagent was used to extract total RNA from the PBMCs, yielding at least 5 micrograms per sample. For every donor, an aliquot of PBMCs went through flow cytometry to measure the percentages of naive CD45RAhigh/CD27high T cells. The CDR3 covers 12 residues, taking in both the cysteine and the phenylalanine. CDR3 DNA only is kept here, 36 bases in frame from base 1. The germline V gene provides CDR1 SNHLY and CDR2 FYNNEI. Between the V and J ends, shortened by 7 bases and 7 bases respectively, the junction contains 13 bases. On this clonotype itself: No antigen is known for it. No base quality information exists; no much larger clone differs at one position.

Recombination connected TRBV2 to TRBJ2-5; a tentative D match to TRBD2 spans 5 bases. The source of this sequence is a man between 60 and 75 years old in good health. The specimen sequenced was blood. Read as DNA, the sequence is TGTGCCAGCACAAGGCCCCGGGGGACCCAGTACTTC. Its translation is CASTRPRGTQYF.